The 15 T cell receptor beta chains given below trace back to one sample, sequenced in a study of early T cells in non-severe SARS-CoV-2 infection. TCRdb analysed the 5' RACE reads with MiXCR anew, one entry per CDR3 protein. The table records roughly 80,000 distinct CDR3 sequences, around 15% of them present only once. Specimen: whole blood. These TCRs come from an adult who was a healthcare worker with PCR-confirmed SARS-CoV-2 infection or an uninfected control (not recorded which).

The table lists this clonotype with a few counts. The CDR3 reads CASGPVGETQYF. CDR3 coding DNA: TGCGCCAGCGGACCCGTGGGCGAGACCCAGTACTTC. The chain combines TRBV10-2 with TRBJ2-5, with unresolved D. Germline loops: CDR1 WSHSY, CDR2 SAAADI. The length of the CDR3 is 12 residues. Trimming removed 8 bases at V and 5 bases at J, with 12 bases between.

This clonotype was seen a few times. This rearrangement joins TRBV6-5 to TRBJ2-7, with D tentatively TRBD2 (5 bases). The CDR3 is 14 residues long. Germline CDR1 is MNHEY and CDR2 is SVGAGI. With 0 bases removed from V and 4 bases from J, the gap between germline ends came to 10 bases. The CDR3, as DNA: TGTGCCAGCAGTTACTCGCCGGGGAGATACGAGCAGTACTTC. This sequence encodes CASSYSPGRYEQYF.

The chain couples TRBV4-2 to TRBJ2-2; possible D gene TRBD1, 6 bases. This CDR3 has 16 amino acids. Germline V CDR1 and CDR2: LGHNA, YNFKEQ. V was pared by 0 bases and J by 5 bases, with 13 bases between. The CDR3 coding sequence is TGTGCCAGCAGCCAAGATCGGACAGTCAGTACCGGGGAGCTGTTTTTT. Its protein is CASSQDRTVSTGELFF.

This chain joins TRBV29-1 and TRBJ2-7; D is undetermined. Germline V gene data show CDR1 as SQVTM and CDR2 as ANQGSEA. Trimming pared 4 bases from V and 0 bases from J, leaving 13 bases between. The CDR3 has 14 amino acids. The CDR3 is CSVVPGLSSYEQYF. The CDR3 region has the DNA TGCAGCGTTGTACCGGGTCTAAGCTCCTACGAGCAGTACTTC.

The sample holds many counts of this clonotype. The chain couples TRBV7-3 to TRBJ2-5, with 8 bases that match TRBD2. This CDR3 has 15 amino acids. Germline V gene lookup returns CDR1 SGHTA and CDR2 FQGTGA. V lost 1 base to trimming and J lost 1 base; unmatched junction nucleotides: 2. The CDR3 DNA follows: TGTGCCAGCAGCTTAAGCGGGGGGCCCCAAGAGACCCAGTACTTC. Its protein is CASSLSGGPQETQYF. The full variable domain, its missing parts supplied by reference TRBV7-3 and TRBJ2-5, is GAGVSQTPSNKVTEKGKYVELRCDPISGHTALYWYRQSLGQGPEFLIYFQGTGAADDSGLPNDRFFAVRPEGSVSTLKIQRTERGDSAVYLCASSLSGGPQETQYFGPGTRLLVL.

The genes are TRBV7-9 and TRBJ1-2; TRBD1 might be the D (6 bases). V was trimmed by 5 bases and J by 6 bases, leaving 13 bases between them. Germline V gives CDR1 SEHNR, CDR2 FQNEAQ (reference sequence). The length of the CDR3 is 13 residues. CDR3 sequence: CASSPRGANGYTF. The CDR3 coding sequence is TGTGCCAGCAGCCCCCGGGGGGCTAATGGCTACACCTTC.

The CDR3 protein is CASSERAASAGTDTQYF. The CDR3 region has the DNA TGTGCCAGCAGTGAACGAGCGGCTAGCGCAGGCACAGATACGCAGTATTTT. The chain links TRBV6-1 to TRBJ2-3; possibly TRBD2 for D (6 bases). This CDR3 region has 17 residues. CDR1 is MNHNS and CDR2 is SASEGT in the germline V gene. Trimming took 2 bases from V and 1 from J, leaving 16 bases between them.

This clonotype was counted only a few times. The CDR3 protein is CASSKERVTGDTGELFF. The CDR3 region has the DNA TGTGCCAGCAGCAAAGAGCGGGTGACAGGGGACACCGGGGAGCTGTTTTTT. The rearrangement joins TRBV21-1 to TRBJ2-2; the table's D gene call, TRBD1, was not cross checked with the DNA. TRBV21-1 is a listed pseudogene. The CDR3 loop spans 17 amino acids.

This clonotype was observed a few times. The chain links TRBV6-5 to TRBJ1-6; 9 bases are shared with TRBD1. CDR1 and CDR2 (germline): MNHEY, SVGAGI. The CDR3 loop spans 17 amino acids. V dropped 2 bases and J dropped 5; count of bases not matched to a gene: 7. CDR3 nucleotide sequence: TGTGCCAGCAGTTACGGGACAGGGAAGAGGAATAATTCACCCCTCCACTTT. The encoded protein is CASSYGTGKRNNSPLHF.

The chain joins TRBV9 to TRBJ2-7; D remains ambiguous. Germline V gene lookup returns CDR1 SGDLS and CDR2 YYNGEE. CDR3 size: 15 residues. Trimming pared 0 bases from V and 7 bases from J, leaving 17 bases between. The CDR3: CASSVELGWNVEQYF. The CDR3 DNA sequence: TGTGCCAGCAGCGTAGAGCTCGGGTGGAACGTGGAGCAGTACTTC.

This clonotype was detected only a few times. The chain links TRBV12-3 or TRBV12-4 to TRBJ1-2; tentatively, D is TRBD1 (5 bases). This CDR3 region has 15 residues. Trimming took off 1 base at V and 4 bases at J, with 13 bases between the two ends. The CDR3 nucleotides are TGTGCCAGCAGTTTAGAGACAGAGCCTTTCTATGGCTACACCTTC. It encodes CASSLETEPFYGYTF.

The table lists this clonotype with a few counts. The rearrangement joins TRBV20-1 to TRBJ1-6; 7 nucleotides agree with TRBD1. This CDR3 spans 15 amino acids. Trimming cost V 6 bases and J 3 bases; bases outside gene matches: 8. Germline V lookup: CDR1 DFQATT, CDR2 SNEGSKA (reference sequence). CDR3 region: CSAPTQGRYNSPLHF. DNA for the CDR3: TGCAGTGCACCTACACAGGGGCGCTATAATTCACCCCTCCACTTT.

The table lists this clonotype with many counts. The chain employs TRBV20-1 and TRBJ2-3; D is possibly TRBD2 (6 bases). The CDR3 loop spans 14 amino acids. V was cut by 6 bases and J by 6 bases, with 19 bases left in between. Germline CDR1 reads DFQATT; CDR2 reads SNEGSKA (reference sequence). The CDR3 reads CSARKGAAGDTQYF. CDR3 sequence (DNA): TGCAGTGCCAGAAAAGGCGCGGCGGGGGATACGCAGTATTTT.

In its sample, this clonotype was seen a few times. The chain recombines TRBV27 with TRBJ1-5; D gene unclear. V was shortened by 1 base and J by 2 bases, with 3 bases between the two germline ends. Looked up from germline, CDR1 is MNHEY and CDR2 is SMNVEV (reference sequence). The CDR3 runs 13 residues. The CDR3 DNA follows: TGTGCCAGCAGTTTATTGGGCAATCAGCCCCAGCATTTT. Translating gives CASSLLGNQPQHF.

This clonotype was counted only a few times. The genes are TRBV10-3 and TRBJ1-5; D is unclear. CDR1 is ENHRY and CDR2 is SYGVKD in the germline V gene. V was clipped by 2 bases and J by 0 bases, with 8 bases between them. The CDR3 length is 15 residues. This CDR3 is CAISEADNSNQPQHF. The CDR3 DNA is TGTGCCATCAGTGAGGCGGATAATAGCAATCAGCCCCAGCATTTT.